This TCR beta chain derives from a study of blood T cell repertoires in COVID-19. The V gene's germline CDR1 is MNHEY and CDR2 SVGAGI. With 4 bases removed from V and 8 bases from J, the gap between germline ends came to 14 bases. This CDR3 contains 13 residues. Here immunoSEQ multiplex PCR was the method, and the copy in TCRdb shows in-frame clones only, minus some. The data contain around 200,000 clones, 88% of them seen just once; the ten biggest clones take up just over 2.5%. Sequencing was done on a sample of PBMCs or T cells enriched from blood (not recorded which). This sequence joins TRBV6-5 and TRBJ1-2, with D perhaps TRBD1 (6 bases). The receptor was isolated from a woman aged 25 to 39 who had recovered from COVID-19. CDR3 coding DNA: TGTGCCAGCAGTTCCCCACAGGGATTGGGCTACACCTTC. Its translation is CASSSPQGLGYTF.